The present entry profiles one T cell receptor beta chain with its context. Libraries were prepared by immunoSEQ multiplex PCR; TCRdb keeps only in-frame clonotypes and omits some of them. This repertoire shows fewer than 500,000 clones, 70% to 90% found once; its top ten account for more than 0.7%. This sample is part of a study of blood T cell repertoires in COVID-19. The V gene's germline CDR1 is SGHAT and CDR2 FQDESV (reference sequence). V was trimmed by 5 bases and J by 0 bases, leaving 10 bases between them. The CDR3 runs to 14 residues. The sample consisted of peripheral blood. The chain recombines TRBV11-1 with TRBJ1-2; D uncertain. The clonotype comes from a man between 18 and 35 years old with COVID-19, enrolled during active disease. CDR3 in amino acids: CASSRLTSNYGYTF. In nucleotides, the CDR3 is TGTGCCAGCAGCCGCCTGACATCTAACTATGGCTACACCTTC.